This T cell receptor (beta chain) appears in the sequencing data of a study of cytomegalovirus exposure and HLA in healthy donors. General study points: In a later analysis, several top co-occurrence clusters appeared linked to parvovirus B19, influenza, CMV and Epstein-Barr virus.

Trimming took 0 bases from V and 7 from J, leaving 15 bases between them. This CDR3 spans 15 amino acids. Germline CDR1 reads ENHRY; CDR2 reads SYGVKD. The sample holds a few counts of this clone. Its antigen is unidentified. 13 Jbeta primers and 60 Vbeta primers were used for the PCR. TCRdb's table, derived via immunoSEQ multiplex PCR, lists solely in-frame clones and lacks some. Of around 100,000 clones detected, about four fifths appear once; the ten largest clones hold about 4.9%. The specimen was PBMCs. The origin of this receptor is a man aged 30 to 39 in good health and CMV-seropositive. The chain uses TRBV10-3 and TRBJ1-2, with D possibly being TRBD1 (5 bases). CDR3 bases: TGTGCCATCAGTGAGTCGTTAGGGCCCCAGGGTGGCTACACCTTC. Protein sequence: CAISESLGPQGGYTF.